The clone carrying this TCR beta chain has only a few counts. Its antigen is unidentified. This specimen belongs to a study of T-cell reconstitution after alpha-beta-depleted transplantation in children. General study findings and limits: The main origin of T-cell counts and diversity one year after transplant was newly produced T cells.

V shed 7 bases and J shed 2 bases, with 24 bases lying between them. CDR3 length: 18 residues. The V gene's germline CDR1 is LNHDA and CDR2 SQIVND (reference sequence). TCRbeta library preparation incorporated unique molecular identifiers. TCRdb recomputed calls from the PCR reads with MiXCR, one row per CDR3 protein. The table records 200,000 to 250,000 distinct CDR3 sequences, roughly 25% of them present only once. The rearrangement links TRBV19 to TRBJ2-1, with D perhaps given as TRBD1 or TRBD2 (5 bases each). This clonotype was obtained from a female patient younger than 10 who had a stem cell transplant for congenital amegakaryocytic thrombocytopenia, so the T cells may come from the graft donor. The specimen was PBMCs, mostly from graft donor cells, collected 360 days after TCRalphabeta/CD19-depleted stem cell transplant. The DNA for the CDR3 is TGTGCCAGTAAACCCTGGGGGACGGCACTGAGTCCCTACAATGAGCAGTTCTTC. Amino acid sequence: CASKPWGTALSPYNEQFF.